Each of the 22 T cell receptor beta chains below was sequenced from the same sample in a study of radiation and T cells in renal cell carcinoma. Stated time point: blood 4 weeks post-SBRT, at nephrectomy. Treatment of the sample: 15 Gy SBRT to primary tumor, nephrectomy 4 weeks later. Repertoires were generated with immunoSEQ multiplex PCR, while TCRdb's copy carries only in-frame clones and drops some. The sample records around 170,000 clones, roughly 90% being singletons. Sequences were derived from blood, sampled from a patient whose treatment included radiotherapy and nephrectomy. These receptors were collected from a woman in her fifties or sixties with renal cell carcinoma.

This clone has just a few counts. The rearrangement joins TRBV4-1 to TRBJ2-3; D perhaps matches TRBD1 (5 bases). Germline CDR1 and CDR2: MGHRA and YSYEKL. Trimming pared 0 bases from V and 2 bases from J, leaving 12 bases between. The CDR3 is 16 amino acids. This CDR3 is CASSQESQGHTDTQYF. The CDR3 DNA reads TGCGCCAGCAGCCAAGAGTCGCAGGGTCACACAGATACGCAGTATTTT.

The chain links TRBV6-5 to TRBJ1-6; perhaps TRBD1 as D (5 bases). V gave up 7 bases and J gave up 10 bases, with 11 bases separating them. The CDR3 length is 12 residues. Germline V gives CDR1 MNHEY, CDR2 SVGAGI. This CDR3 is CASTSWGSPLHF. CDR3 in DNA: TGTGCCAGCACGTCCTGGGGCTCACCCCTCCACTTT.

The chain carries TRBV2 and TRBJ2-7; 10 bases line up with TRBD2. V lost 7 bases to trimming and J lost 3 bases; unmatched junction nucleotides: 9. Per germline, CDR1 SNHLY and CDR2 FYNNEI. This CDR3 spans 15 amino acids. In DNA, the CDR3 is TGTGCCAGCACGGATCTAGCGGGGGATAACTACGAGCAGTACTTC. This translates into CASTDLAGDNYEQYF.

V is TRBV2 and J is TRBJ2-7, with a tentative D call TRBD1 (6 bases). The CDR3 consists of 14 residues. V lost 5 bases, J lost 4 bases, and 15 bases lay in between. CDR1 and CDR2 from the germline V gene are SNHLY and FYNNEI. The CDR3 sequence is CASSPGQTAYEQYF. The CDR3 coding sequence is TGTGCCAGCAGTCCCGGACAGACGGCATACGAGCAGTACTTC.

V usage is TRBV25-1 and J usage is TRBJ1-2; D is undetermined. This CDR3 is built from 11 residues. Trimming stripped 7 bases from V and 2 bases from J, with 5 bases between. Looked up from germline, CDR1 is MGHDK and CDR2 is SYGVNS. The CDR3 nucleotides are TGTGCCAGCACCGACAACTATGGCTACACCTTC. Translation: CASTDNYGYTF.

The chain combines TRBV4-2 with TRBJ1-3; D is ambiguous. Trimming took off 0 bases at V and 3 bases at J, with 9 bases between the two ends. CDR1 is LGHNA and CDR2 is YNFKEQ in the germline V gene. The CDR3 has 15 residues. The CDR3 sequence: CASSQEVGNGNTIYF. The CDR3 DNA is TGTGCCAGCAGCCAAGAAGTGGGAAATGGAAACACCATATATTTT.

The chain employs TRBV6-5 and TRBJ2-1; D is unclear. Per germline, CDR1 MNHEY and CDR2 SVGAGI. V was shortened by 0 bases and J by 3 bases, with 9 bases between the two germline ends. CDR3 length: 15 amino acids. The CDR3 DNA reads TGTGCCAGCAGTTACTCCCAGACGGACTACAATGAGCAGTTCTTC. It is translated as CASSYSQTDYNEQFF.

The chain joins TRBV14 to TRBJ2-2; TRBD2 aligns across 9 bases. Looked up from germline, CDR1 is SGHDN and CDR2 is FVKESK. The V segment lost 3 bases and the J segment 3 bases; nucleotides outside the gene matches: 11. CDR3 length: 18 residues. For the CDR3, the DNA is TGTGCCAGCAGCCACCTGAGGCGGGGGGGCCGGGACACCGGGGAGCTGTTTTTT. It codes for CASSHLRRGGRDTGELFF.

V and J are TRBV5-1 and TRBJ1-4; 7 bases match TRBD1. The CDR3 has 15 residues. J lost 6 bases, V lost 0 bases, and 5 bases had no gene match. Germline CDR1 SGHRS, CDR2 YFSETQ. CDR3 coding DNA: TGCGCCAGCAGCTTGGTATTTGGACAGGATGAAAAACTGTTTTTT. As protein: CASSLVFGQDEKLFF.

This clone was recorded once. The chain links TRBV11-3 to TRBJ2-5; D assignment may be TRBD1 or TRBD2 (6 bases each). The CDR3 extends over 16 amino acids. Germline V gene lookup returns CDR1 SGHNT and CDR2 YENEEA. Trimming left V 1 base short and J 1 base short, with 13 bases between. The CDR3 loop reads CASSLVCRGGQETQYF. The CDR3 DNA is TGTGCCAGCAGCTTAGTTTGCAGGGGAGGCCAAGAGACCCAGTACTTC.

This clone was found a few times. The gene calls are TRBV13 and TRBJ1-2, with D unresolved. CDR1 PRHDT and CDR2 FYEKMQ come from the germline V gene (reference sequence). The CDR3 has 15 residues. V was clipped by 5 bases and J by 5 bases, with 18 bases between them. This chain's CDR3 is CASSGGWESEYGYTF. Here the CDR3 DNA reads TGTGCCAGCAGCGGTGGGTGGGAGTCGGAGTATGGCTACACCTTC.

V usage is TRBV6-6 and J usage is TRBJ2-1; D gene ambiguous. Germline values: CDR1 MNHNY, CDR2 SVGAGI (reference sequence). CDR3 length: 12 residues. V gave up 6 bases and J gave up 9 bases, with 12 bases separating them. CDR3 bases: TGTGCCAGCAGCCCTCTGAGAGGTGAGCAGTTCTTC. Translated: CASSPLRGEQFF.

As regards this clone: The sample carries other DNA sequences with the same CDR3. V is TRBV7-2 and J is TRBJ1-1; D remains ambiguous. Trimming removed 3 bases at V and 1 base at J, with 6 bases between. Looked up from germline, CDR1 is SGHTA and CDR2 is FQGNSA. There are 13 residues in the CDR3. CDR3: CASSFAENTEAFF. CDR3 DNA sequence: TGTGCCAGCAGCTTTGCAGAGAACACTGAAGCTTTCTTT. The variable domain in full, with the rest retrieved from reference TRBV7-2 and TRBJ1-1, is GAGVSQSPSNKVTEKGKDVELRCDPISGHTALYWYRQSLGQGLEFLIYFQGNSAPDKSGLPSDRFSAERTGGSVSTLTIQRTQQEDSAVYLCASSFAENTEAFFGQGTRLTVV.

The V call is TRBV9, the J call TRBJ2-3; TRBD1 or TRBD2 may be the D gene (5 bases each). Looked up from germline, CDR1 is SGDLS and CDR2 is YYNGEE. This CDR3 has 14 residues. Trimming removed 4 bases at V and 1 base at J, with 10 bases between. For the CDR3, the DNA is TGTGCCAGCAGCCAGGGACGCCGCACAGATACGCAGTATTTT. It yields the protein CASSQGRRTDTQYF.

DNA for the CDR3: TGTGCCAGCAGTTTATTCGGACAGACCTCCTACGAGCAGTACTTC. This sequence encodes CASSLFGQTSYEQYF. J is TRBJ2-7 and V is TRBV7-3, with D possibly matching TRBD1 (6 bases). This CDR3 comprises 15 residues. Germline V gives CDR1 SGHTA, CDR2 FQGTGA. Trimming pared 6 bases from V and 0 bases from J, leaving 15 bases between.

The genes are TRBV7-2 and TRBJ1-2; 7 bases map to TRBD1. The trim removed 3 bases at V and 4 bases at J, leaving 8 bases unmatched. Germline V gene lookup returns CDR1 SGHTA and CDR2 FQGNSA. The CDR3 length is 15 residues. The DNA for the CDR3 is TGTGCCAGCAGCTTTAATTCCGGACAGGCCTATGGCTACACCTTC. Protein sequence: CASSFNSGQAYGYTF. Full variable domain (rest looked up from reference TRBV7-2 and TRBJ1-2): GAGVSQSPSNKVTEKGKDVELRCDPISGHTALYWYRQSLGQGLEFLIYFQGNSAPDKSGLPSDRFSAERTGGSVSTLTIQRTQQEDSAVYLCASSFNSGQAYGYTFGSGTRLTVV.

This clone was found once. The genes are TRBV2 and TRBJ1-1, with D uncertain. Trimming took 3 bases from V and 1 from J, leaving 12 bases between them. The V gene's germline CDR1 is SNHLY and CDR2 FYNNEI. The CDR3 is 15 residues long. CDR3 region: CASSDGPGRNTEAFF. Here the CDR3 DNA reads TGTGCCAGCAGTGACGGTCCGGGAAGGAACACTGAAGCTTTCTTT.

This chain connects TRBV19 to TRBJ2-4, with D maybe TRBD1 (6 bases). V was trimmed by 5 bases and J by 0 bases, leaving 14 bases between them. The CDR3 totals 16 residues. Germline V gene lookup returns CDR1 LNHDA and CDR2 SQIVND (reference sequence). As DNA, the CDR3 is TGTGCCAGTAGTCTACAGGGTCGACAAGCCAAAAACATTCAGTACTTC. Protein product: CASSLQGRQAKNIQYF.

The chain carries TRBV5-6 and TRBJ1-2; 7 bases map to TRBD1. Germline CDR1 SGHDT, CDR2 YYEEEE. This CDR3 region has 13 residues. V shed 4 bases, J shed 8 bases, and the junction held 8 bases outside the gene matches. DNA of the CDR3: TGTGCCAGCAGCCCCTGGGCGGGACAGGGCTACACCTTC. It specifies CASSPWAGQGYTF. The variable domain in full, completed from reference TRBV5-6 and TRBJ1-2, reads DAGVTQSPTHLIKTRGQQVTLRCSPKSGHDTVSWYQQALGQGPQFIFQYYEEEERQRGNFPDRFSGHQFPNYSSELNVNALLLGDSALYLCASSPWAGQGYTFGSGTRLTVV.

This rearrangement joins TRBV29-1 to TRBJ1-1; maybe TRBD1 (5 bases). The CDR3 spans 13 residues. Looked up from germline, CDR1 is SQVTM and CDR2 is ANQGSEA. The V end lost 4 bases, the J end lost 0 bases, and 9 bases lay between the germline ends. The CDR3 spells CSVGRGVNTEAFF. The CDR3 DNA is TGCAGCGTTGGGAGAGGGGTGAACACTGAAGCTTTCTTT.

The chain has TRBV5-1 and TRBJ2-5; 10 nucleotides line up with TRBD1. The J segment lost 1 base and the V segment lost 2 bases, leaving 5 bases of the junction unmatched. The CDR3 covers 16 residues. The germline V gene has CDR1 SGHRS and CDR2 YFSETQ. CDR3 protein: CASSLRDRGPQETQYF. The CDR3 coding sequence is TGCGCCAGCAGCTTACGGGACAGGGGACCCCAAGAGACCCAGTACTTC.

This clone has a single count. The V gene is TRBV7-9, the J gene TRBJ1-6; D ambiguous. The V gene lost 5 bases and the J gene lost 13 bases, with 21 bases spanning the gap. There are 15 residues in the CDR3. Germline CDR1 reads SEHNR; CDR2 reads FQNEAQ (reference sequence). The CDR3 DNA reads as TGTGCCAGCAGCCCAGAACCCGGGAGCGGTTGGCCCCTCCACTTT. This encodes CASSPEPGSGWPLHF.